This TCR beta chain was retrieved from a study of shared clonotypes between healthy human individuals. Study information: The donor pool was made up of two women and a few men aged 18 to 49. Study-level points and caveats: Only blood was sampled; tissue repertoires likely differ. The small donor group covered limited genetic and exposure diversity.

Source study methods: Junction-only sequences produced by ImmunoSEQ had no quality scores, so filtering differed. TCRdb keeps only in-frame clones here, not all; method: immunoSEQ multiplex PCR. D and trimming come from the DNA, and the V and J calls and clone size come from that table. Seen here are roughly 890,000 clones, 90% to 95% observed once, and the top ten hold 24%. CD45RO-negative, CCR7-selected cells formed the naive CD8 fraction, which excluded terminally differentiated effector memory CD45RA+ cells. Turning to this clone: Its antigen is still unknown.

The CDR3 is made up of 15 amino acids. CDR1 and CDR2 from the germline V gene are LNHDA and SQIVND (reference sequence). The J segment lost 3 bases and the V segment lost 9 bases, leaving 12 bases of the junction unmatched. What was sequenced was naive CD8+ T cells sorted from blood. The rearrangement joins TRBV19 to TRBJ2-7; 9 bases line up with TRBD2. The receptor was isolated from a man aged 25-40 years in good health. CDR3 in amino acids: CASAPGLAGIYEQYF. The CDR3 nucleotides are TGTGCCAGCGCACCCGGTCTAGCGGGGATCTACGAGCAGTACTTC.